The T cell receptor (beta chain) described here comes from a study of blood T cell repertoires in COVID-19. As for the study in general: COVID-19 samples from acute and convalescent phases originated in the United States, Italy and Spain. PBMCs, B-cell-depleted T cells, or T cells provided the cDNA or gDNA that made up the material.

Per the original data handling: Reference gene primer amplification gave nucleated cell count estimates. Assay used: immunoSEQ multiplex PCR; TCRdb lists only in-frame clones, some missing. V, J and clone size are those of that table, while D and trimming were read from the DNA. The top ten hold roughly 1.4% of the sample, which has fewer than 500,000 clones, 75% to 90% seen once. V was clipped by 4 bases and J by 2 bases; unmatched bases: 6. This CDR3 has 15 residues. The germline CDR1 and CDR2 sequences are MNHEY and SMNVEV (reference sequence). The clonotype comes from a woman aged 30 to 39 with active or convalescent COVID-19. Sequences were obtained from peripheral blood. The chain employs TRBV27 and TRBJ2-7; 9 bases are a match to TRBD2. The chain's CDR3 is CASSSSGLAPYEQYF. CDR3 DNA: TGTGCCAGCAGTTCCTCGGGACTAGCCCCCTACGAGCAGTACTTC.